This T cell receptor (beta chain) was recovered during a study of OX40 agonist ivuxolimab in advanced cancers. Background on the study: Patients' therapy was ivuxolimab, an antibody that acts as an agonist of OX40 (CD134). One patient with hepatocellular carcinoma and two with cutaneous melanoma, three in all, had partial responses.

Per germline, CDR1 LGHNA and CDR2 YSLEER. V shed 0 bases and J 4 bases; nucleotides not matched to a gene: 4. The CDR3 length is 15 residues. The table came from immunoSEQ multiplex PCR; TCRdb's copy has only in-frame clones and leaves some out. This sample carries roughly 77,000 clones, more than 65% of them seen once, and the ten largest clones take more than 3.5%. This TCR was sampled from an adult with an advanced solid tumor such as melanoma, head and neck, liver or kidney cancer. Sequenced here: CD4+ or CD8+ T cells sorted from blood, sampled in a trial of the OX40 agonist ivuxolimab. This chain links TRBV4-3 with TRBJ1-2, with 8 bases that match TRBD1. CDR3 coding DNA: TGCGCCAGCAGCCAAGAGACAGGGGTGTCCTATGGCTACACCTTC. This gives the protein CASSQETGVSYGYTF.